One T cell receptor beta chain is described in this entry. The record originates from a study of blood T cell repertoires in COVID-19. In the study overall: Nucleic acid was either cDNA or gDNA, and it came from T cells, B-cell-depleted T cells, or PBMCs.

Source study methods: Amplification with reference gene primers provided the estimates of nucleated cell counts. Clones were read by immunoSEQ multiplex PCR, and TCRdb kept only the in-frame ones, dropping some. That table gives V, J and clone size, and the DNA gave D and trimming. Of 150,000 to 200,000 clones detected, about 90% appear once; the ten largest clones hold about 2.6%. V was clipped by 2 bases and J by 4 bases, with 10 bases between them. In germline, CDR1 is KGHDR, CDR2 SFDVKD. The CDR3 consists of 15 residues. The V call is TRBV24-1, the J call TRBJ2-2; D is perhaps TRBD1 (5 bases). The sequencing input was peripheral blood. The TCR originated in a man aged 60 to 75 with acute or convalescent COVID-19. CDR3 region: CATSDSPRATGELFF. In DNA form, the CDR3 reads TGTGCCACCAGTGATTCCCCCAGGGCCACCGGGGAGCTGTTTTTT.